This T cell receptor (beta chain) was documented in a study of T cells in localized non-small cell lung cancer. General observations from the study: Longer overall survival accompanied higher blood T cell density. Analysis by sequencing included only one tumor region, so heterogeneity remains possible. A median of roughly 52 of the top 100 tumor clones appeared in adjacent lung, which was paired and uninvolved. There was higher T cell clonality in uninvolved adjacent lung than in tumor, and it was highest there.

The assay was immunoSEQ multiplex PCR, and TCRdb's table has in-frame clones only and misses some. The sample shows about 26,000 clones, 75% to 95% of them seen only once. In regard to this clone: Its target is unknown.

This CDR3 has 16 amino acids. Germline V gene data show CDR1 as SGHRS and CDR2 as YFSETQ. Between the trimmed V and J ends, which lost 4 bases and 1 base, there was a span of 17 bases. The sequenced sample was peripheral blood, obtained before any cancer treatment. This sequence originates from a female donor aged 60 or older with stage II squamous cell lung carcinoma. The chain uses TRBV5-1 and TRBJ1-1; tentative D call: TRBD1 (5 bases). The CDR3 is CASSPIPGAANTEAFF. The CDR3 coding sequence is TGCGCCAGCAGCCCCATCCCCGGGGCTGCGAACACTGAAGCTTTCTTT.